One and the same sample provided the 6 T cell receptor beta chains below, sequenced in a study of blood T cells in healthy people across ages. A J-beta primer mix and a sample-barcoded 5' primer were used in a second PCR of about 7 to 12 cycles. TCRdb reanalysed the 5' RACE reads using MiXCR and keeps one entry per CDR3 protein. The sample lists about 930,000 distinct CDR3 sequences, about 27% occurring once. These data also formed part of another study, on T cells of mothers and their children.

Sequencing input: blood. The receptors stem from a middle-aged woman in good health.

As to this clonotype: A much larger clonotype is one base distant, so this may be a read error. J is TRBJ2-1 and V is TRBV5-1; the D is unclear. The J call may not be correct, given that the DNA end is closer to TRBJ2-7. Germline-derived CDR1 and CDR2 are SGHRS and YFSETQ. This CDR3 is 14 amino acids long. CDR3 DNA sequence: TGCGCCAGCAGCGTACAAGGCTCCTACAATGAGCAGTACTTC. It codes for CASSVQGSYNEQYF.

The gene calls are TRBV20-1 and TRBJ2-5; tentatively, D is TRBD1 (7 bases). The germline gives CDR1 DFQATT, CDR2 SNEGSKA (reference sequence). Trimming left V 6 bases short and J 0 bases short, with 14 bases between. The CDR3 extends over 14 amino acids. The CDR3 protein is CSAPRGAYQETQYF. The CDR3 DNA follows: TGCAGTGCCCCCAGGGGGGCGTACCAAGAGACCCAGTACTTC.

This chain links TRBV5-1 with TRBJ2-2; D not certain. V lost 4 bases and J lost 6, with 10 bases in between. Germline CDR1 SGHRS, CDR2 YFSETQ. The CDR3 sequence is 13 residues long. In nucleotides, the CDR3 is TGCGCCAGCAGCCACGAGACCTCCGGGGAGCTGTTTTTT. This translates into CASSHETSGELFF. Supplemented by reference TRBV5-1 and TRBJ2-2, the full variable domain reads KAGVTQTPRYLIKTRGQQVTLSCSPISGHRSVSWYQQTPGQGLQFLFEYFSETQRNKGNFPGRFSGRQFSNSRSEMNVSTLELGDSALYLCASSHETSGELFFGEGSRLTVL.

This clonotype occurred many times. The CDR3 sequence: CASSEWGRGYGETQYF. The CDR3 bases are TGTGCCAGCAGTGAATGGGGCAGGGGATACGGGGAGACCCAGTACTTC. The rearrangement uses TRBV28 and TRBJ2-5; perhaps TRBD1 as D (6 bases). The V and J ends lost 5 bases and 5 bases respectively, with 21 bases between them. From germline, CDR1 is MDHEN and CDR2 SYDVKM. The CDR3 totals 16 residues.

The chain uses TRBV11-2 and TRBJ2-1; D is uncertain. V was cut by 1 base and J by 4 bases, with 11 bases left in between. The CDR3 consists of 15 residues. CDR1 and CDR2 from the germline V gene are SGHAT and FQNNGV. The CDR3 loop reads CASSLGQSFYNEQFF. The CDR3 coding sequence is TGTGCCAGCAGCTTAGGCCAGTCATTTTACAATGAGCAGTTCTTC.

This clonotype was observed a few times. This chain connects TRBV12-5 to TRBJ1-2; no clear D gene. The CDR3 sequence is 12 residues long. CDR1 LGHNT and CDR2 FRNRAP come from the germline V gene. Trimming shortened V by 4 bases and J by 0 bases, and 3 bases separated the two germline ends. The DNA for the CDR3 is TGTGCTAGTGGTTCCTCTAACTATGGCTACACCTTC. This encodes CASGSSNYGYTF.